The entry below gives a single T cell receptor (beta chain) sequence along with its context. The CDR3 consists of 15 residues. CDR1 LNHDA and CDR2 SQIVND come from the germline V gene (reference sequence). V was cut by 6 bases and J by 4 bases, with 17 bases left in between. Clones were sequenced by immunoSEQ multiplex PCR, and TCRdb holds only the in-frame ones, with some missing. The sample contains approximately 53,000 clones, roughly 95% of which appear only once. The sample is drawn from a study of technical replicates of blood from a handful of donors. The sequencing input was T cells isolated from PBMCs. This receptor was identified in a human donor in good health. J is TRBJ2-3 and V is TRBV19; D is possibly TRBD1 (6 bases). CDR3 nucleotide sequence: TGTGCCAGTAGAACAGGAAGGGGGAGAGCAGATACGCAGTATTTT. Its translation: CASRTGRGRADTQYF.